This T cell receptor beta chain is drawn from a study of cytomegalovirus exposure and HLA in healthy donors. Regarding this clone: Its antigen is not identified.

Trimming pared 1 base from V and 0 bases from J, leaving 3 bases between. The CDR3 consists of 13 residues. In germline, CDR1 is SGHDN, CDR2 FVKESK. Generated by immunoSEQ multiplex PCR, the TCRdb table keeps only in-frame clones and is missing some. In the table there are some 170,000 clones, 89% of which are singletons. Findings of the study overall: Cytomegalovirus status, reportedly, was diagnosed with high specificity and sensitivity by the classifier.

Sequenced input: PBMCs. This receptor was taken from a man in his late teens or twenties in good health and CMV-seropositive. The J gene is TRBJ1-1, the V gene TRBV14; unclear D gene. In DNA form, the CDR3 reads TGTGCCAGCAGCCAAGCCTTGAACACTGAAGCTTTCTTT. Translated, it gives CASSQALNTEAFF.